This T cell receptor (beta chain) was found in a study of blood T cells in healthy people across ages. Germline V gives CDR1 MNHEY, CDR2 SVGEGT. CDR3 size: 13 residues. The V end was cut by 7 bases, the J end by 1 base, with 8 bases between. This clonotype was counted ten times or more. For the second PCR, which ran for roughly 6 to 11 cycles, a sample-barcoded 5' primer and a J-beta primer mix were used. TCRdb passed the 5' RACE reads through MiXCR, listing each CDR3 protein once. The sample has about 1.4 million distinct CDR3 sequences; roughly 64% are singletons. The sample was blood. The receptor was derived from a man younger than 35 in good health. The chain carries TRBV6-2 or TRBV6-3 and TRBJ1-5; D remains unclear. The chain's CDR3 is CASTRESNQPQHF. For the CDR3, the DNA is TGTGCCAGCACTCGAGAAAGCAATCAGCCCCAGCATTTT.